This TCR beta chain was sequenced for a study of blood T cell repertoires in COVID-19. V was shortened by 4 bases and J by 1 base, with 13 bases between the two germline ends. CDR3 length equals 16 residues. Germline values: CDR1 SSHAT, CDR2 FNYEAQ (reference sequence). The method was immunoSEQ multiplex PCR; TCRdb's version includes in-frame clones alone and lacks a portion of them. This table holds a few hundred thousand clones, over 80% found once. The specimen was PBMCs or T cells enriched from blood (not recorded which). This TCR was recovered from a man aged 25 to 40 who had recovered from COVID-19. The genes are TRBV7-7 and TRBJ2-2; tentative D call: TRBD1 (6 bases). CDR3 nucleotide sequence: TGTGCCAGCAGCTCATCAGGACAGCTGAACACCGGGGAGCTGTTTTTT. Its protein product is CASSSSGQLNTGELFF.